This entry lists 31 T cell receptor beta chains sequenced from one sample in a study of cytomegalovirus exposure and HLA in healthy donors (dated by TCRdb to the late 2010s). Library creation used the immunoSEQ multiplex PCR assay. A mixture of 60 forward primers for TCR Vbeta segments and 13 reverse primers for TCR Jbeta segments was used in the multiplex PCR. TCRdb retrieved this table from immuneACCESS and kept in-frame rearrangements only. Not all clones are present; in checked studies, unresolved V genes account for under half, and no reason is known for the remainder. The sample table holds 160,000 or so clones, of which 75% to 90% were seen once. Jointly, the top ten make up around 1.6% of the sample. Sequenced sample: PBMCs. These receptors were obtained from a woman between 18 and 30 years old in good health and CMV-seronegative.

The CDR3 spells CASSARFGSNQPQHF. In DNA, the CDR3 is TGTGCCAGCAGTGCGAGGTTCGGGAGCAATCAGCCCCAGCATTTT. The rearrangement uses TRBV6-1 and TRBJ1-5; D ambiguous. The V gene lost 4 bases and the J gene lost 1 base, with 11 bases spanning the gap. Germline CDR1 MNHNS, CDR2 SASEGT. This CDR3 contains 15 residues.

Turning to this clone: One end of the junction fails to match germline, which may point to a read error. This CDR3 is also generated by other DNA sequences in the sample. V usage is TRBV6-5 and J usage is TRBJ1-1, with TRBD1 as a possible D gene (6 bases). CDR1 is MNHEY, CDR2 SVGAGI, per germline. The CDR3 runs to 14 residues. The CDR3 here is CASSPRTGYTEAFF. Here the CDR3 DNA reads TGTGCCAGCAGTCCCCGAACAGGGTACACTGAAGCCTTCTTT.

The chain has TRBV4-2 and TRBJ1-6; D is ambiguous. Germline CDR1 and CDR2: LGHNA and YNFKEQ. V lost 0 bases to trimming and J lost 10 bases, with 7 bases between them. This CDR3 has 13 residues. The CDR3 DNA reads TGTGCCAGCAGCCAAGATCACCTATCACCCCTCCACTTT. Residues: CASSQDHLSPLHF.

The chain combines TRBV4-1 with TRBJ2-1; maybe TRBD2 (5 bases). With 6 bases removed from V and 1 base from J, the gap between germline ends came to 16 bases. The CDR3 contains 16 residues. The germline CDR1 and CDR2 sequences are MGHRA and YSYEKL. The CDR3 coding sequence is TGCGCCAGCAGGCCGGGGTCCCCCCAGTCCTACAATGAGCAGTTCTTC. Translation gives CASRPGSPQSYNEQFF.

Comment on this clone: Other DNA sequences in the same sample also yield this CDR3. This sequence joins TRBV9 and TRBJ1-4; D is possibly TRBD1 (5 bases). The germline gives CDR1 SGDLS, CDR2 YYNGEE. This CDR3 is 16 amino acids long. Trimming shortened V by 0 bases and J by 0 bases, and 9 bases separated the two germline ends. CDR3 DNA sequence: TGTGCCAGCAGCGTAGGAACAGGTGCAACTAATGAAAAACTGTTTTTT. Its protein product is CASSVGTGATNEKLFF.

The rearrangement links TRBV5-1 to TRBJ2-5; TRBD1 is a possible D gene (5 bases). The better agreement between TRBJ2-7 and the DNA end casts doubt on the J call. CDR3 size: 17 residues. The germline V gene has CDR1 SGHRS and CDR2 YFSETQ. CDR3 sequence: CASSPFYTGFSSYEQYF. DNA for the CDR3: TGCGCCAGCAGCCCCTTCTATACAGGTTTTAGCTCCTACGAGCAGTACTTC.

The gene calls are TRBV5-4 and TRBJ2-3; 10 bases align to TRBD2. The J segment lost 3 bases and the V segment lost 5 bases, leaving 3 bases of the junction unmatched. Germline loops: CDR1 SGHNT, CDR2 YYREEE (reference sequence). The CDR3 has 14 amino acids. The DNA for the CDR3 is TGTGCCAGCAGGAGCGGGGGGGCAACAGATACGCAGTATTTT. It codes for CASRSGGATDTQYF.

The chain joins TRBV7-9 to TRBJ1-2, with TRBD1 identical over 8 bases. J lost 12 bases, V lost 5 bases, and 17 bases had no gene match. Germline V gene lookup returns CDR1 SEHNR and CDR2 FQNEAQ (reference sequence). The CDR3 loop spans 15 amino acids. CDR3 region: CASSTLGQGPRWDTF. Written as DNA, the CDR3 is TGTGCCAGCAGCACCCTCGGACAGGGCCCCCGTTGGGACACCTTC.

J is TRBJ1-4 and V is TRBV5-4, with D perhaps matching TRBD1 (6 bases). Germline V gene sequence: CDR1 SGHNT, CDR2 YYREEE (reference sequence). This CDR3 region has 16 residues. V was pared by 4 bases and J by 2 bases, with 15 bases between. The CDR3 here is CASSVRTGTTNEKLFF. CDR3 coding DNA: TGTGCCAGCAGCGTACGCACAGGGACGACTAATGAAAAACTGTTTTTT.

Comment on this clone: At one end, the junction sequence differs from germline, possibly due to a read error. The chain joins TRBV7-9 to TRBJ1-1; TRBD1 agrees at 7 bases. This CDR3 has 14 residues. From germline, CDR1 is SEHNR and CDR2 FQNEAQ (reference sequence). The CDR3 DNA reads TGTTCCAGCAGCCCCTGGACAGGAGGGACTGAAGCTTTCTTT. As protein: CSSSPWTGGTEAFF. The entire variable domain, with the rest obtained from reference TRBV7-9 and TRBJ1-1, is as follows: DTGVSQNPRHKITKRGQNVTFRCDPISEHNRLYWYRQTLGQGPEFLTYFQNEAQLEKSRLLSDRFSAERPKGSFSTLEIQRTEQGDSAMYLCSSSPWTGGTEAFFGQGTRLTVV.

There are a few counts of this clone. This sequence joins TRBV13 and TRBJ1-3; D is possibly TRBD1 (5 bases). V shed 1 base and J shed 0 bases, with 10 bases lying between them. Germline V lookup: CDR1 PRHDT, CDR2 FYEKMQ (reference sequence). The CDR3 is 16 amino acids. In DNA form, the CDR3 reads TGTGCCAGCAGCTTAGTTGGGGCAGACTCTGGAAACACCATATATTTT. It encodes CASSLVGADSGNTIYF.

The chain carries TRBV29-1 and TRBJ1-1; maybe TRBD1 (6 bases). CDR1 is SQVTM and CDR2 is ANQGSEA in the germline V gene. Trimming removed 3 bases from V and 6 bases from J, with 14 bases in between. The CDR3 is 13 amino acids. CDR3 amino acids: CSVDRGVNAEAFF. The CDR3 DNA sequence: TGCAGCGTTGACAGGGGTGTAAACGCTGAAGCTTTCTTT.

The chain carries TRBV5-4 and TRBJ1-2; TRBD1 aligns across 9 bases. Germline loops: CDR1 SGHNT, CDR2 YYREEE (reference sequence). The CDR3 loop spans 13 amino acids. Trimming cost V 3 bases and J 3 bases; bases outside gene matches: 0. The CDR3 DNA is TGTGCCAGCAGCTGGGACAGGGACTATGGCTACACCTTC. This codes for CASSWDRDYGYTF.

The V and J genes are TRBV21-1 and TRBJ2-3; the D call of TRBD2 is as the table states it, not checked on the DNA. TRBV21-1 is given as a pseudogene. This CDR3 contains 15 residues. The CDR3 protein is CASSTRDSSTDTQYF. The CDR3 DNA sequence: TGTGCCAGCAGCACCCGGGACTCTAGCACAGATACGCAGTATTTT.

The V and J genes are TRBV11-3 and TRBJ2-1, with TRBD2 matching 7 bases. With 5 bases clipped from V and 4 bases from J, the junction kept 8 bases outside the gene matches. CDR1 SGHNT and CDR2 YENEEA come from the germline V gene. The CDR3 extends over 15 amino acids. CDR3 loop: CASSRAGNEYNEQFF. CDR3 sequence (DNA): TGTGCCAGCAGCCGAGCGGGGAACGAATACAATGAGCAGTTCTTC.

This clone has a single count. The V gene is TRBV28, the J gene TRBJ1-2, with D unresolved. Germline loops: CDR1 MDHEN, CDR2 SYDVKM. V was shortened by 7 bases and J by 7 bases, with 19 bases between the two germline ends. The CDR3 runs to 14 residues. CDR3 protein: CASTPAARPVGYTF. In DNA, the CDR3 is TGTGCCAGCACCCCGGCCGCCAGGCCGGTTGGCTACACCTTC.

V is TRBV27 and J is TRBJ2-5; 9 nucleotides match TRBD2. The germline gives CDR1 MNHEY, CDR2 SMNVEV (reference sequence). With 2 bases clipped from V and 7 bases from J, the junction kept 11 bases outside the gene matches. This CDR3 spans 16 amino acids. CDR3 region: CASSLTSGGSQTTQYF. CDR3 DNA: TGTGCCAGCAGTTTAACCAGCGGGGGGTCCCAAACGACCCAGTACTTC.

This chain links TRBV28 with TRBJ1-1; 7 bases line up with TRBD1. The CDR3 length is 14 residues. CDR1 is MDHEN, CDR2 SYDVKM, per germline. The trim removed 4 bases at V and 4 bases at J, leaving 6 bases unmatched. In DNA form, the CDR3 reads TGTGCCAGCAGTTCAACAGGGGAGAGCACTGAAGCTTTCTTT. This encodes CASSSTGESTEAFF.

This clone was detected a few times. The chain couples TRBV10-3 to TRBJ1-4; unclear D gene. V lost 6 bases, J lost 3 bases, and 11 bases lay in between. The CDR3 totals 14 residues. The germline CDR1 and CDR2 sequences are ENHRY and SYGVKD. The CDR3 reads CAIRGTSSNEKLFF. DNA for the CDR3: TGTGCCATCAGGGGCACGAGCTCTAATGAAAAACTGTTTTTT.

CDR3 protein: CASSVGQGKYYGYTF. The CDR3 region has the DNA TGTGCCAGCAGTGTAGGACAGGGCAAGTACTATGGCTACACCTTC. The V gene is TRBV6-1, the J gene TRBJ1-2, with 8 bases lining up with TRBD1. Per the germline V gene, CDR1 is MNHNS and CDR2 is SASEGT. The V and J ends lost 4 bases and 3 bases, in that order; junction bases with no gene match: 7. The CDR3 sequence is 15 residues long.

The CDR3 spells CASSYSPGKVYGYTF. The CDR3, as DNA: TGTGCCAGCAGTTACTCCCCAGGAAAAGTCTATGGCTACACCTTC. The rearrangement joins TRBV6-6 to TRBJ1-2, with D uncertain. V was clipped by 0 bases and J by 4 bases, with 12 bases between them. Per the germline V gene, CDR1 is MNHNY and CDR2 is SVGAGI (reference sequence). CDR3 length equals 15 residues.

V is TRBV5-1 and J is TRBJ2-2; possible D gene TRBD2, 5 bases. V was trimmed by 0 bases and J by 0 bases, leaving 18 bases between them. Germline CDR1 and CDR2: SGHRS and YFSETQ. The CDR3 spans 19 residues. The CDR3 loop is CASSLEGRGQPTNTGELFF. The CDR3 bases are TGCGCCAGCAGCTTGGAGGGTAGAGGGCAGCCCACGAACACCGGGGAGCTGTTTTTT.

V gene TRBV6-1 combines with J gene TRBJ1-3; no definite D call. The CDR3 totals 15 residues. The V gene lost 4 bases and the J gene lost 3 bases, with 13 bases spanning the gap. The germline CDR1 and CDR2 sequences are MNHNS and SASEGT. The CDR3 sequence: CASSGLSGYGNTIYF. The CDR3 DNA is TGTGCCAGCAGTGGACTATCGGGGTATGGAAACACCATATATTTT.

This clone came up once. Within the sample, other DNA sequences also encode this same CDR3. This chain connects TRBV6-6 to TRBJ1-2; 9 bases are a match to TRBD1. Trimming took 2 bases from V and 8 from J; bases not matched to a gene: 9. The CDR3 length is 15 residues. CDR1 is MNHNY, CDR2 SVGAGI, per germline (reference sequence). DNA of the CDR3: TGTGCCAGCAGTTACACAGAAACAGGGGGCATAGGCTACACCTTC. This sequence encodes CASSYTETGGIGYTF.

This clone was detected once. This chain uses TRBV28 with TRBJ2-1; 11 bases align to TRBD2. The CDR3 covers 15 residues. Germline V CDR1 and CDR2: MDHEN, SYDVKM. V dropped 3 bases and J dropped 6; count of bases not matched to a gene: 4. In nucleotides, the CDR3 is TGTGCCAGCAGTTTCACTCTAGCGGGGGGCAATGAGCAGTTCTTC. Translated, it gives CASSFTLAGGNEQFF.

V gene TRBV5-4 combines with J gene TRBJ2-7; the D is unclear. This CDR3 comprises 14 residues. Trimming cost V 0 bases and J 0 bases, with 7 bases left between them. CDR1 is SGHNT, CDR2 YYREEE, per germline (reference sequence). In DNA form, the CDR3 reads TGTGCCAGCAGCTTGGGACGGAGCTCCTACGAGCAGTACTTC. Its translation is CASSLGRSSYEQYF.

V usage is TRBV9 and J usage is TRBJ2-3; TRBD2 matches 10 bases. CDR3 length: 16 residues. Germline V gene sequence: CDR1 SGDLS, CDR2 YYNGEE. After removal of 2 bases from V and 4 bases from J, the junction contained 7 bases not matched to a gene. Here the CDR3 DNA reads TGTGCCAGCAGCGTTAGCGGGGGGCAAAGTGCAGATACGCAGTATTTT. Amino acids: CASSVSGGQSADTQYF.

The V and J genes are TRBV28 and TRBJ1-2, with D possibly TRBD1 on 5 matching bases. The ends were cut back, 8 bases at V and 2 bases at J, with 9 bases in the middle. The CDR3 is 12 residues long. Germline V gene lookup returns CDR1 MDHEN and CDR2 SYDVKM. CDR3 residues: CASDSVNYGYTF. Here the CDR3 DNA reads TGTGCCAGCGACAGCGTCAACTATGGCTACACCTTC.

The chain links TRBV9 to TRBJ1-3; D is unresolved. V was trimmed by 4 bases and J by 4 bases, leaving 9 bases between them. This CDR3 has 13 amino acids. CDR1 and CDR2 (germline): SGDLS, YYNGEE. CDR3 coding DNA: TGTGCCAGCAGCCTCGTACTCGGAAACACCATATATTTT. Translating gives CASSLVLGNTIYF.

The CDR3 protein is CASSRWTGDYQPQHF. The DNA of the CDR3 is TGCGCCAGCAGCCGATGGACAGGTGATTATCAGCCCCAGCATTTT. The chain joins TRBV4-1 to TRBJ1-5, with 7 bases identical to TRBD1. Per germline, CDR1 MGHRA and CDR2 YSYEKL. The CDR3 spans 15 residues. With V trimmed by 4 bases and J by 5 bases, 8 bases remained unmatched.

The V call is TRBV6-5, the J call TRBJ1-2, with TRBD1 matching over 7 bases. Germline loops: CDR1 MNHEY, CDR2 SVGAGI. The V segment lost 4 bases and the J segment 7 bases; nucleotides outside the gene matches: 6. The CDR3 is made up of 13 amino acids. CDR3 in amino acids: CASSSTGTGGYTF. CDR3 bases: TGTGCCAGCAGTTCGACAGGGACTGGTGGCTACACCTTC.